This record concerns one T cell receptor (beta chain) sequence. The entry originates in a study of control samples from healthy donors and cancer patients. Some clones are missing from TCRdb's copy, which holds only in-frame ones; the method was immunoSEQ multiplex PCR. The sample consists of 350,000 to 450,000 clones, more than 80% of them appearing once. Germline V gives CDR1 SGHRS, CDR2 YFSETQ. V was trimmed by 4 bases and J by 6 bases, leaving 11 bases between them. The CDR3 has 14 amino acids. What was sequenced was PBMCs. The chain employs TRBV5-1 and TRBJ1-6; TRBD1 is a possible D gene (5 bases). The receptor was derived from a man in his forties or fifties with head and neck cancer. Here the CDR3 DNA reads TGCGCCAGCAGCGGGGGGACGGGTAATTCACCCCTCCACTTT. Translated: CASSGGTGNSPLHF.